The source of this T cell receptor beta chain is a study of T cell changes during pregnancy in multiple sclerosis. Some clones are missing from TCRdb's copy, which holds only in-frame ones; the method was immunoSEQ multiplex PCR. The sample yields around 30,000 clones, around 94% seen once. The ends lost 7 bases at V and 7 bases at J; junction bases unmatched: 9. CDR3 size: 15 residues. Germline V lookup: CDR1 SGHTA, CDR2 FQGNSA. This clone was found once. This chain uses TRBV7-2 with TRBJ2-1; TRBD2 matches at 11 bases. This TCR came from a female donor with multiple sclerosis, enrolled in a pregnancy study. The source was CD8+ T cells from peripheral blood mononuclear cells, collected before pregnancy. The CDR3 DNA reads TGTGCCAGCACCTCACTAGCGGGGGTGGGGAATGAGCAGTTCTTC. Translated, it gives CASTSLAGVGNEQFF.